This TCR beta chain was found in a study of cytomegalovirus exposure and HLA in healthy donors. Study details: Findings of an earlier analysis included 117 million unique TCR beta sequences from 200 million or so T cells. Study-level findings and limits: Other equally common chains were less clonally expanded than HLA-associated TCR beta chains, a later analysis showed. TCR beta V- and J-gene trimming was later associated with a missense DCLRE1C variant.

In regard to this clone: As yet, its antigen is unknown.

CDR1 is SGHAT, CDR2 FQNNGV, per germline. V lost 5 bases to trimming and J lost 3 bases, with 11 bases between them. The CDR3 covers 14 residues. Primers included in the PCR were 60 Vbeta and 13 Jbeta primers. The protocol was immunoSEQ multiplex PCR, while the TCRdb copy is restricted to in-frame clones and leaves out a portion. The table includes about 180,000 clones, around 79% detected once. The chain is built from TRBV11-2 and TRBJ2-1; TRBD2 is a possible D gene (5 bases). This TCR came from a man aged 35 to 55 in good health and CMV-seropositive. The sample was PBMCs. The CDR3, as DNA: TGTGCCAGCAGCCTCGGACTGGACTACAATGAGCAGTTCTTC. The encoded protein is CASSLGLDYNEQFF. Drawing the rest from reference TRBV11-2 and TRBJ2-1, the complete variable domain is EAGVAQSPRYKIIEKRQSVAFWCNPISGHATLYWYQQILGQGPKLLIQFQNNGVVDDSQLPKDRFSAERLKGVDSTLKIQPAKLEDSAVYLCASSLGLDYNEQFFGPGTRLTVL.